This TCR beta chain came from a study of T-cell reconstitution after alpha-beta-depleted transplantation in children. Study-level points and caveats: It was surviving recipient T cells and thymic progenitors that gave some patients high TCRbeta diversity at day 60. At around two months after transplant, the alpha-beta T cells were reportedly derived from several hundred expanded clones that came from non-depleted graft cells.

This clonotype was seen a handful of times. Its antigen is currently unknown. CDR3 size: 16 residues. V was shortened by 4 bases and J by 0 bases, with 14 bases between the two germline ends. As it was prepared, the TCRbeta library received unique molecular identifiers. TCRdb analysed the PCR reads with MiXCR anew, one entry per CDR3 protein. The data contain roughly 200,000 distinct CDR3 sequences, under 13% of them singletons. This sequence joins TRBV5-3 and TRBJ2-1, with a tentative D call TRBD2 (5 bases). TRBV5-3 is marked as an open reading frame, function uncertain. The sequence was obtained from a child under two years old with acute myeloid leukemia, due to receive a stem cell transplant. This specimen was PBMCs, taken before TCRalphabeta/CD19-depleted stem cell transplant. CDR3 in DNA: TGTGCCAGAAGCAGGATAGCGTTCCACTCCTACAATGAGCAGTTCTTC. The encoded protein is CARSRIAFHSYNEQFF.